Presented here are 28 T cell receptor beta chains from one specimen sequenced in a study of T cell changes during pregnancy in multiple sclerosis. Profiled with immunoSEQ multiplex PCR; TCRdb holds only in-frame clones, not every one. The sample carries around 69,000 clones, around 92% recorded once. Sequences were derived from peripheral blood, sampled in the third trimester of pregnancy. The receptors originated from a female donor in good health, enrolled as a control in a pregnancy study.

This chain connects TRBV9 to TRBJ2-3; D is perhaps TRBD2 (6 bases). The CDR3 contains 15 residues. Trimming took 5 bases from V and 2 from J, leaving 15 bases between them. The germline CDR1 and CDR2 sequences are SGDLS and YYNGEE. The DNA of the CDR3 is TGTGCCAGCAGTGATAGCGGAATAAACACAGATACGCAGTATTTT. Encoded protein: CASSDSGINTDTQYF.

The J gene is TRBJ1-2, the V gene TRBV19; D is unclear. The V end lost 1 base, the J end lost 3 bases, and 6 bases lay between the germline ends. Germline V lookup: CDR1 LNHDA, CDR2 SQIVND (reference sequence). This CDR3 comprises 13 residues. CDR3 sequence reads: CASSIGQDYGYTF. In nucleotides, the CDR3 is TGTGCCAGTAGTATAGGGCAGGACTATGGCTACACCTTC.

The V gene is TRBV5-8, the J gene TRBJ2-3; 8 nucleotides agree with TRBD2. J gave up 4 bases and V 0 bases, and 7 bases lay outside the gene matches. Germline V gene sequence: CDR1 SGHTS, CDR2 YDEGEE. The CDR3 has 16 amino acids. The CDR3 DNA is TGTGCCAGCAGCTTGGAAGGTTTAGCGGGACCAGATACGCAGTATTTT. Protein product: CASSLEGLAGPDTQYF.

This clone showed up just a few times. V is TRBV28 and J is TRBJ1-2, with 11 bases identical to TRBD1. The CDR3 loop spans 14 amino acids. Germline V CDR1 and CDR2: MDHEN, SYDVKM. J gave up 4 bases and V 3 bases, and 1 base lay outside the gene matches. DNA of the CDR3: TGTGCCAGCAGTTTTGGGACAGGGGGCTATGGCTACACCTTC. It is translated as CASSFGTGGYGYTF.

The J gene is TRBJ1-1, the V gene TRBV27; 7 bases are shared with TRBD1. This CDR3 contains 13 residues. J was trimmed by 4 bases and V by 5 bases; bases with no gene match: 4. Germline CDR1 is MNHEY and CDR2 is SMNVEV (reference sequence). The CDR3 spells CASSRTGATEAFF. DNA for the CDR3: TGTGCCAGCAGTCGAACAGGGGCCACTGAAGCTTTCTTT.

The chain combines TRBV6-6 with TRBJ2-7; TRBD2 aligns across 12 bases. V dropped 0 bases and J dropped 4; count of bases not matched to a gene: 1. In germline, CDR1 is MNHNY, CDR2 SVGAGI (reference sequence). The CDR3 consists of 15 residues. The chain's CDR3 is CASSYSTSGGYEQYF. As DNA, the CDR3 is TGTGCCAGCAGTTACTCGACTAGCGGGGGTTACGAGCAGTACTTC.

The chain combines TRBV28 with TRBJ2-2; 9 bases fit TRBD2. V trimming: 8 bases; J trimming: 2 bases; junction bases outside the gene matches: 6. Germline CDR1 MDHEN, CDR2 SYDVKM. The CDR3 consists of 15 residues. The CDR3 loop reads CASRLAGPNTGELFF. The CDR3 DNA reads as TGTGCCAGCCGGCTAGCGGGACCAAACACCGGGGAGCTGTTTTTT.

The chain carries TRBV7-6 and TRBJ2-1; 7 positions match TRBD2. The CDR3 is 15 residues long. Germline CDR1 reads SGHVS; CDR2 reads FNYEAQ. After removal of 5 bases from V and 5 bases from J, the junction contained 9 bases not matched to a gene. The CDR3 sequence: CASSLPGTKDNEQFF. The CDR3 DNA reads TGTGCCAGCAGCCTACCCGGGACTAAGGACAATGAGCAGTTCTTC.

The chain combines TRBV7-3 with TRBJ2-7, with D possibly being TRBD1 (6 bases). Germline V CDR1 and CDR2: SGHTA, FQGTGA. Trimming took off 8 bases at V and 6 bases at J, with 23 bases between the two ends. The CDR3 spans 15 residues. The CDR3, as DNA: TGTGCCAGCTCCCCCACGTCCACAGGGATCGGCGAGCAGTACTTC. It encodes CASSPTSTGIGEQYF.

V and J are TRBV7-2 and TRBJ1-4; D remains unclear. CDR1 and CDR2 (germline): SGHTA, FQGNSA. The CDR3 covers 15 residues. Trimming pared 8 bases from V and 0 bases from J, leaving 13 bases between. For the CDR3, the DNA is TGTGCCAGCGTTCCAGGTGCTTCAACTAATGAAAAACTGTTTTTT. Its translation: CASVPGASTNEKLFF.

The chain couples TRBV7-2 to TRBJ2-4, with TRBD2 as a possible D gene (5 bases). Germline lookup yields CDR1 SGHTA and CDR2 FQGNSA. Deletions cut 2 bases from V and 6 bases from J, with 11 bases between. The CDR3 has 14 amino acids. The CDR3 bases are TGTGCCAGCAGCTTATCTAGCTCCCCAAACATTCAGTACTTC. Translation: CASSLSSSPNIQYF.

The CDR3 DNA sequence: TGTGCCAGCAGCCAAGATAGAATTGTAACAGGGGGCCAAGGCTACACCTTC. Translation gives CASSQDRIVTGGQGYTF. The chain couples TRBV4-2 to TRBJ1-2, with 9 positions matching TRBD1. The germline V gene encodes CDR1 LGHNA and CDR2 YNFKEQ. The CDR3 consists of 17 residues. With V trimmed by 0 bases and J by 8 bases, 13 bases remained unmatched.

The CDR3 sequence: CASSKTASGNYEQFF. The CDR3 bases are TGTGCCAGCAGTAAAACGGCTAGCGGGAACTATGAGCAGTTCTTC. The V call is TRBV6-1, the J call TRBJ2-1; TRBD2 matches at 9 bases. Germline V lookup: CDR1 MNHNS, CDR2 SASEGT. With 5 bases clipped from V and 8 bases from J, the junction kept 10 bases outside the gene matches. The CDR3 runs 15 residues.

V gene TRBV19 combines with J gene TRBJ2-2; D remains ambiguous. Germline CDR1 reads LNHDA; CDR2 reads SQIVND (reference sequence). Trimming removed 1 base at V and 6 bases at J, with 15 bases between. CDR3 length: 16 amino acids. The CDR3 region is CASSIGRNGLAGELFF. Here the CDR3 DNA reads TGTGCCAGTAGTATAGGTAGAAATGGGCTGGCCGGGGAGCTGTTTTTT.

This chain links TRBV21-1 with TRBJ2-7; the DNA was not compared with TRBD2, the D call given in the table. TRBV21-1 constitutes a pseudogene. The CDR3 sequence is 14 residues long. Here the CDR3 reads CASSRGGHSYEQYF. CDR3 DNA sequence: TGTGCCAGCAGCAGGGGGGGACATTCCTACGAGCAGTACTTC.

The CDR3, as DNA: TGTGCCAGCTCACCAGACCTAGACAGCTACGAGCAGTACTTC. This gives the protein CASSPDLDSYEQYF. The V call is TRBV18, the J call TRBJ2-7; D possibly corresponds to TRBD1 (5 bases). The CDR3 is made up of 14 amino acids. Germline-derived CDR1 and CDR2 are KGHSH and LQKENI. Trimming cost V 2 bases and J 3 bases, with 11 bases left between them.

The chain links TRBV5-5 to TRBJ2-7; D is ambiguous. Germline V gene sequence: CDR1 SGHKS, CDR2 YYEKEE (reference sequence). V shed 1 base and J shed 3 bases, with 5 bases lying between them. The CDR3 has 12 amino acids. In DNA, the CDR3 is TGTGCCAGCAGCTTGTCTATCTACGAGCAGTACTTC. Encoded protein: CASSLSIYEQYF. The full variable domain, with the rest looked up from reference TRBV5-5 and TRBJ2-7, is DAGVTQSPTHLIKTRGQQVTLRCSPISGHKSVSWYQQVLGQGPQFIFQYYEKEERGRGNFPDRFSARQFPNYSSELNVNALLLGDSALYLCASSLSIYEQYFGPGTRLTVT.

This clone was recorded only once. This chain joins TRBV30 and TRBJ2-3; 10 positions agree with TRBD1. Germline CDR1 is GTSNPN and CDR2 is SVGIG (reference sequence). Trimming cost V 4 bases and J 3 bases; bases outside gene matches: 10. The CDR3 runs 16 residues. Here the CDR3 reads CAWTLPPGQGTDTQYF. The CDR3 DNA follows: TGTGCCTGGACCCTCCCACCGGGACAGGGGACAGATACGCAGTATTTT.

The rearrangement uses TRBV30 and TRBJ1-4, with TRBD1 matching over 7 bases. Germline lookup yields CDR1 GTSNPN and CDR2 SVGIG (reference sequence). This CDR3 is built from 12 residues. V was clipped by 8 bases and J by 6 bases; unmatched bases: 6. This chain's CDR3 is CALTGSDEKLFF. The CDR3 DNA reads TGTGCCCTGACAGGGTCGGATGAAAAACTGTTTTTT. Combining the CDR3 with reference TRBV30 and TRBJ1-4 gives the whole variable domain SQTIHQWPATLVQPVGSPLSLECTVEGTSNPNLYWYRQAAGRGLQLLFYSVGIGQISSEVPQNLSASRPQDRQFILSSKKLLLSDSGFYLCALTGSDEKLFFGSGTQLSVL.

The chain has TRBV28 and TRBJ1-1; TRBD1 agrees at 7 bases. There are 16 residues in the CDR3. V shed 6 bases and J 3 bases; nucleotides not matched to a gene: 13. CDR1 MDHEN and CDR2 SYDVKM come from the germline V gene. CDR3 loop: CASRDRDRLKHTEAFF. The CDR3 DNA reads TGTGCCAGCAGGGATAGGGACAGATTAAAACACACTGAAGCTTTCTTT.

CDR3 nucleotides: TGCAGCGTTGAAGACAGGGATCGGAATGGCTACACCTTC. Translated, it gives CSVEDRDRNGYTF. The rearrangement joins TRBV29-1 to TRBJ1-2; D may be TRBD1 (5 bases). V gave up 0 bases and J gave up 6 bases, with 11 bases separating them. The V gene's germline CDR1 is SQVTM and CDR2 ANQGSEA. This CDR3 contains 13 residues.

This CDR3 reads CASSEGTGVGGYTF. The CDR3 DNA sequence: TGTGCCAGCAGCGAAGGGACAGGGGTCGGGGGCTACACCTTC. J is TRBJ1-2 and V is TRBV6-5; 10 bases line up with TRBD1. Germline V gives CDR1 MNHEY, CDR2 SVGAGI. The CDR3 has 14 residues. The V segment lost 6 bases and the J segment 8 bases; nucleotides outside the gene matches: 9.

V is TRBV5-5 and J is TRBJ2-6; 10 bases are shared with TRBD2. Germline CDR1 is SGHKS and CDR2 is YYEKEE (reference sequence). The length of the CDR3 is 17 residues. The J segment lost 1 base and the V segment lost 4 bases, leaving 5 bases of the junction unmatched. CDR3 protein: CASSVLAGVSGANVLTF. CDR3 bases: TGTGCCAGCAGCGTCCTAGCGGGAGTTTCTGGGGCCAACGTCCTGACTTTC.

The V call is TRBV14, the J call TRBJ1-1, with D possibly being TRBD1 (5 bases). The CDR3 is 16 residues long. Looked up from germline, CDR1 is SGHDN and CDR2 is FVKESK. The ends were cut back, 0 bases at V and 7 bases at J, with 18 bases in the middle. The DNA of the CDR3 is TGTGCCAGCAGCCAAGATTTCGGGGGAGGGTGGGGTGAAGCTTTCTTT. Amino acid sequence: CASSQDFGGGWGEAFF.

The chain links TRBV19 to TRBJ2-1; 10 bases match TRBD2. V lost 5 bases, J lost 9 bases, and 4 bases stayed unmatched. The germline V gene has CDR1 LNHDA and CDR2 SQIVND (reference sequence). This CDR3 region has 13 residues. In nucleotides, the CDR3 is TGTGCCAGTAGTGGGGTAGCGGGAGGTGAGCAGTTCTTC. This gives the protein CASSGVAGGEQFF.

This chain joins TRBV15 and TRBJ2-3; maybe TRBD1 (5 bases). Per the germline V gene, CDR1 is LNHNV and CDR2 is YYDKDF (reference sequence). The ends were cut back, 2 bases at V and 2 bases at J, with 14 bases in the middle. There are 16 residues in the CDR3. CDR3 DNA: TGTGCCACCAGCAGACGCGCCAGGGCAGCCACAGATACGCAGTATTTT. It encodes CATSRRARAATDTQYF.

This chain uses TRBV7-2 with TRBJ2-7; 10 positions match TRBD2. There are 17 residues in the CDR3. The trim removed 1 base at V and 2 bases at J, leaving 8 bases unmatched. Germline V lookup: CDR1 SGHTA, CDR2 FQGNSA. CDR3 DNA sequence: TGTGCCAGCAGCTTAGGTGCACCACTAGCGGGACCCTACGAGCAGTACTTC. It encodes CASSLGAPLAGPYEQYF.

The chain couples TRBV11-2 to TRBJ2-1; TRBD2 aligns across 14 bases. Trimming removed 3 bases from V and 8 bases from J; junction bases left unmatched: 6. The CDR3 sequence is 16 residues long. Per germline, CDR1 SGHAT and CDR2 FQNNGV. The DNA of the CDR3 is TGTGCCAGCAGCTTCCAGGGACTAGCGGGGGTATATGAGCAGTTCTTC. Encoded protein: CASSFQGLAGVYEQFF.